Listed below are T cell receptor beta chains from one sample, sequenced in a study of radiotherapy plus CTLA-4 blockade in lung cancer. Here immunoSEQ multiplex PCR was the method, and the copy in TCRdb shows in-frame clones only, minus some. The data contain 55,000 to 80,000 clones, around 90% of them singletons. Source: peripheral blood, taken from a patient treated with radiotherapy plus ipilimumab. These receptors were taken from a human donor with non-small cell lung cancer that progressed on radiotherapy plus ipilimumab. Each CDR3 is given with its conserved first and last residue. D genes are given only for firm matches. Some rows mark clone size as missing; the rest say once, few, many or name a class of expanded clone.

J | size | D | V | DNA | CDR3
TRBJ2-7 | - | - | TRBV7-9 | TGTGCCAGCAGCTCGAGACCCGGGACGGTGTCCGTTCTCTCCTACGAGCAGTACTTC | CASSSRPGTVSVLSYEQYF
TRBJ2-7 | - | - | TRBV7-3 | TGTGCCAGCAGCTCGACCGACCGGGCCCCGAGGAACGAGCAGTACTTC | CASSSTDRAPRNEQYF
TRBJ1-1 | once | - | TRBV5-1 | TGCGCCAGCAGCTGGGACGTGGGAACTGAAGCTTTCTTT | CASSWDVGTEAFF
TRBJ2-1 | - | TRBD2 | TRBV7-6 | TGTGCCAGCAGCTCCTTGACTAGCGGGGCTATCTACAATGAGCAGTTCTTC | CASSSLTSGAIYNEQFF
TRBJ2-1 | - | - | TRBV7-3 | TGTGCCAGCAGCTTAATCCCAACGAGCTCCTACAATGAGCAGTTCTTC | CASSLIPTSSYNEQFF
TRBJ1-3 | - | - | TRBV11-3 | TGTGCCAGCAGCCTGACGGGAAACACCATATATTTT | CASSLTGNTIYF
TRBJ2-3 | - | - | TRBV6-6 | TGTGCCAGCTTGGGCAGGGGAAGTACAGATACGCAGTATTTT | CASLGRGSTDTQYF
TRBJ2-5 | - | TRBD2 | TRBV11-2 | TGTGCCAGCAGCCCCTTGCCACTAGCGGGAGTAGAGACCCAGTACTTC | CASSPLPLAGVETQYF
TRBJ1-1 | - | TRBD1 | TRBV28 | TGTGCCAGCAGTGAGAGGACAGGGGCGTCAGCTTTCTTT | CASSERTGASAFF
TRBJ1-1 | - | - | TRBV7-8 | TGTGCCAGCAGAGAGAAGCTGAACACTGAAGCTTTCTTT | CASREKLNTEAFF
TRBJ2-2 | - | - | TRBV19 | TGTGCCAGTAGTAGTAGGGGGAGCACCGGGGAGCTGTTTTTT | CASSSRGSTGELFF
TRBJ1-2 | - | - | TRBV29-1 | TGCAGCGTTGAAGGTCAGGACAATAACTATGGCTACACCTTC | CSVEGQDNNYGYTF
TRBJ2-7 | - | - | TRBV7-9 | TGTGCCAGCAGCTTAGGCGCCCTGGCCGAGCAGTACTTC | CASSLGALAEQYF
TRBJ2-1 | few | TRBD2 | TRBV5-8 | TGTGCCAGCACCCCTATGGGACTAGCGGGAGGGCCCACCTACAATGAGCAGTTCTTC | CASTPMGLAGGPTYNEQFF
TRBJ2-3 | - | TRBD2 | TRBV4-2 | TGTGCCAGCAGTCGACTAGCGGGAGGGAGCACAGATACGCAGTATTTT | CASSRLAGGSTDTQYF
TRBJ2-7 | - | - | TRBV30 | TGTGCCTGGAGTGTACGGGACGGAAGCTCCTACGAGCAGTACTTC | CAWSVRDGSSYEQYF
TRBJ1-1 | - | - | TRBV4-1 | TGCGCCAGCAGCCAAGTATCGGGTGGAACGGACACTGAAGCTTTCTTT | CASSQVSGGTDTEAFF
TRBJ1-5 | - | TRBD1 | TRBV2 | TGTGCCAGCAGGGGACAGGGATGGGATCAGCCCCAGCATTTT | CASRGQGWDQPQHF
TRBJ1-5 | - | TRBD1 | TRBV27 | TGTGCCAGCAGCCCCGGGACAGGGGGTCCGAATCAGCCCCAGCATTTT | CASSPGTGGPNQPQHF
TRBJ1-2 | - | - | TRBV28 | TGTGCCAGCAGTTTCGGCAGGGAGGAGGGCTACACCTTC | CASSFGREEGYTF
TRBJ2-3 | - | - | TRBV9 | TGTGCCAGCAGCGTAGGAGCGGGACATAGCACAGATACGCAGTATTTT | CASSVGAGHSTDTQYF
TRBJ2-7 | - | TRBD2 | TRBV28 | TGTGCCAGCAGTCCAACGGGGACTAGCGGGAACTTTTACGAGCAGTACTTC | CASSPTGTSGNFYEQYF
TRBJ1-1 | - | - | TRBV18 | TGTGCCAGCTCACCATCGGTTGTGAACACTGAAGCTTTCTTT | CASSPSVVNTEAFF
TRBJ1-2 | - | TRBD1 | TRBV5-8 | TGTGCCAGCAGCTTGAACAGGGGGCGTCCGAATGGCTACACCTTC | CASSLNRGRPNGYTF
TRBJ1-3 | - | TRBD1 | TRBV7-2 | TGTGCCAGCAGCTCGGGACAGGGGGGAAACACCATATATTTT | CASSSGQGGNTIYF
TRBJ2-3 | - | - | TRBV30 | TGTGCCTGGAGTGAAAGGAGCACAGATACGCAGTATTTT | CAWSERSTDTQYF
TRBJ2-1 | - | - | TRBV28 | TGTGCCAGCAGCCCGACTAGTTTCAATGAGCAGTTCTTC | CASSPTSFNEQFF
TRBJ2-7 | - | - | TRBV5-1 | TGCGCCAGCAGGACTACCCCGGGACAAACCTACGAGCAGTACTTC | CASRTTPGQTYEQYF
TRBJ2-7 | - | - | TRBV7-9 | TGTGCCAGCAGCTTGTCCGGGCTCAACTACGAGCAGTACTTC | CASSLSGLNYEQYF
TRBJ1-2 | - | TRBD1 | TRBV5-1 | TGCGCCAGCACCCTGGACAGGGTAGAAGGCTACACCTTC | CASTLDRVEGYTF
TRBJ1-1 | - | - | TRBV4-1 | TGCGCCAGCAGCCAAGTTGCGGGAACTGAAGCTTTCTTT | CASSQVAGTEAFF
TRBJ2-3 | - | - | TRBV27 | TGTGCCAGCAGGGACTGGAGCACAGATACGCAGTATTTT | CASRDWSTDTQYF
TRBJ1-1 | - | - | TRBV18 | TGTGCCAGCTCACCTGAGAGCTACACTGAAGCTTTCTTT | CASSPESYTEAFF
TRBJ1-2 | - | - | TRBV10-1 | TGCGCCAGCAGTGGCCGGGGGGAGGACTATGGCTACACCTTC | CASSGRGEDYGYTF
TRBJ1-2 | - | - | TRBV4-1 | TGCGCCAGCAGCCAACAGGGGAGCTACACCTTC | CASSQQGSYTF
TRBJ2-3 | once | - | TRBV6-4 | TGTGCCAGCAGTGACGGGGAGGACACAGATACGCAGTATTTT | CASSDGEDTDTQYF
TRBJ1-1 | - | - | TRBV4-1 | TGCGCCAGCAGCCAAGGGGCACAGAGCACTGAAGCTTTCTTT | CASSQGAQSTEAFF
TRBJ1-3 | - | - | TRBV18 | TGTGCCAGCTCACGGGGTTCTGGAAACACCATATATTTT | CASSRGSGNTIYF
TRBJ2-3 | - | - | TRBV7-8 | TGTGCCAGCAGCTTAGAACAGGGCACAGATACGCAGTATTTT | CASSLEQGTDTQYF
TRBJ1-4 | - | TRBD1 | TRBV19 | TGTGCCAGTAGTCCACATCCCAAAAACAGGGGATTTGGTGAAAAACTGTTTTTT | CASSPHPKNRGFGEKLFF
TRBJ2-2 | - | - | TRBV4-1 | TGCGCCAGCAGCAGCCCCGGACCCCAGGAGCGGAGTACCGGGGAGCTGTTTTTT | CASSSPGPQERSTGELFF
TRBJ2-2 | - | - | TRBV6-4 | TGTGCCAGCAGTCTTACAGGGAACACCGGGGAGCTGTTTTTT | CASSLTGNTGELFF
TRBJ2-7 | - | - | TRBV6-1 | TGTGCCAGCAGTGAGTGGCAGGACGGGCAGTACTTC | CASSEWQDGQYF
TRBJ2-7 | - | TRBD1 | TRBV7-6 | TGTGCCAGCAGCCGGACAGGGTTGCCCTACGAGCAGTACTTC | CASSRTGLPYEQYF
TRBJ2-1 | few | TRBD1 | TRBV12-5 | TGTGCTAGTGGTTTGGGAATGGACAGGGTGGGGGGCAATGAGCAGTTCTTC | CASGLGMDRVGGNEQFF
TRBJ2-1 | once | TRBD2 | TRBV5-6 | TGTGCCAGCAGCTTGGCCCCTAGCGGGAGGTTAGATGAGTTCTTC | CASSLAPSGRLDEFF
TRBJ1-4 | few | - | TRBV28 | TGTGCCAGCAGTTTAGAGAGAAAACTGTTTTTT | CASSLERKLFF
TRBJ2-1 | - | TRBD2 | TRBV5-1 | TGCGCCAGCAGCTTGAGACTAGCGGGAAGCAATGAGCAGTTCTTC | CASSLRLAGSNEQFF
TRBJ1-1 | - | - | TRBV11-2 | TGTGCCAGCAGTAAAGGGACGGGCAGGGACACTGAAGCTTTCTTT | CASSKGTGRDTEAFF
TRBJ2-7 | - | - | TRBV11-2 | TGTGCCAGCAGCTTAGAGCGGCGTGGGGAGCAGTACTTC | CASSLERRGEQYF
TRBJ1-5 | - | - | TRBV7-2 | TGTGCCAGCAGCTTATACAGCGGATCCAATCAGCCCCAGCATTTT | CASSLYSGSNQPQHF
TRBJ2-3 | - | TRBD2 | TRBV7-3 | TGTGCCAGCAGCCCCTGGACTAGCGCCACAGATACGCAGTATTTT | CASSPWTSATDTQYF